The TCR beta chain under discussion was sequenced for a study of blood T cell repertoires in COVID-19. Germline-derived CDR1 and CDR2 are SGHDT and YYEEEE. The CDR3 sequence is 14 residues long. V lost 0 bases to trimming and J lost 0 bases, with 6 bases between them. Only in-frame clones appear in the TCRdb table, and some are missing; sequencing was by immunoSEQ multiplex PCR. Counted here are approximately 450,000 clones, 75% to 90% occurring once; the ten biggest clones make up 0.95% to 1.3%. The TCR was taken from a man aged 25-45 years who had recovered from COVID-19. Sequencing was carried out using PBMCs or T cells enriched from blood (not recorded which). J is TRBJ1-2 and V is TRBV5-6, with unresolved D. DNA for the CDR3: TGTGCCAGCAGCTTGGGGGCAACTAACTATGGCTACACCTTC. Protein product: CASSLGATNYGYTF.